The 15 T cell receptor beta chains below were found in one sample sequenced in a study of vaccination effects on CD4 cells after COVID-19. No antigens are known for them. Some clones are missing from TCRdb's copy, which holds only in-frame ones; the method was immunoSEQ multiplex PCR. The table includes some 22,000 clones, roughly four fifths detected once. In the ViraFEST assay, antigen-specific CD4+ clonotypes were identified by expansion after peptide-pool stimulation. Between days 9 and 10 of culture, CD4+ T cells were separated out. Their SARS-CoV-2 infection, verified by PCR, occurred between March and December 2020. The input for sequencing was CD4+ T cells from PBMCs cultured with SARS-CoV-2 spike peptides, taken before COVID-19 vaccination. These receptors all come from a human donor who had a prior SARS-CoV-2 infection.

The rearrangement joins TRBV4-3 to TRBJ2-7; unclear D gene. Germline V gene lookup returns CDR1 LGHNA and CDR2 YSLEER. V was cut by 1 base and J by 2 bases, with 12 bases left in between. CDR3 length: 15 amino acids. The CDR3 DNA reads TGCGCCAGCAGCCAAGCGGCGCAGCCAGCCTACGAGCAGTACTTC. Translation: CASSQAAQPAYEQYF.

The genes are TRBV5-1 and TRBJ2-6; no clear D. CDR3 length: 15 amino acids. V was trimmed by 9 bases and J by 2 bases, leaving 15 bases between them. CDR1 and CDR2 (germline): SGHRS, YFSETQ. The CDR3 spells CATQTIPTGANVLTF. CDR3 in DNA: TGCGCCACCCAGACCATCCCGACTGGGGCCAACGTCCTGACTTTC.

The J gene is TRBJ1-3, the V gene TRBV9; D gene unclear. Per the germline V gene, CDR1 is SGDLS and CDR2 is YYNGEE. This CDR3 spans 14 amino acids. The germline V and J ends were trimmed by 3 bases and 4 bases, with 11 bases remaining between them. The CDR3 region has the DNA TGTGCCAGCAGCGGGGTAGAGGCGGGAAACACCATATATTTT. Translated: CASSGVEAGNTIYF.

As DNA, the CDR3 is TGTGCCAGCAGCCAGGGACTAGCGGCGTACAATGAGCAGTTCTTC. Encoded protein: CASSQGLAAYNEQFF. The chain employs TRBV7-3 and TRBJ2-1, with 11 bases matching TRBD2. CDR1 SGHTA and CDR2 FQGTGA come from the germline V gene. V shed 5 bases, J shed 4 bases, and the junction held 4 bases outside the gene matches. The CDR3 is 15 amino acids. Looking up the rest from reference TRBV7-3 and TRBJ2-1 gives the full variable domain: GAGVSQTPSNKVTEKGKYVELRCDPISGHTALYWYRQSLGQGPEFLIYFQGTGAADDSGLPNDRFFAVRPEGSVSTLKIQRTERGDSAVYLCASSQGLAAYNEQFFGPGTRLTVL.

The chain combines TRBV19 with TRBJ1-2; 9 bases are shared with TRBD1. Germline V CDR1 and CDR2: LNHDA, SQIVND (reference sequence). V lost 1 base and J lost 6; bases outside the gene matches: 6. This CDR3 contains 15 residues. The CDR3, as DNA: TGTGCCAGTAGTATAGCTGGTGGGACAGGGAATGGCTACACCTTC. It encodes CASSIAGGTGNGYTF.

The chain uses TRBV2 and TRBJ2-1, with D maybe TRBD1 (6 bases). V gave up 1 base and J gave up 5 bases, with 15 bases separating them. The length of the CDR3 is 16 residues. Germline lookup yields CDR1 SNHLY and CDR2 FYNNEI. CDR3 sequence: CASSEGARQENNEQFF. Written as DNA, the CDR3 is TGTGCCAGCAGTGAAGGAGCGAGACAGGAGAACAATGAGCAGTTCTTC.

This chain joins TRBV7-2 and TRBJ1-5; tentatively, D is TRBD1 (5 bases). The CDR3 consists of 16 residues. Trimming stripped 5 bases from V and 0 bases from J, with 14 bases between. Germline V gives CDR1 SGHTA, CDR2 FQGNSA. CDR3 DNA: TGTGCCAGCAGCCATGCCGGGAGGGGTAGCAATCAGCCCCAGCATTTT. Translated: CASSHAGRGSNQPQHF.

The chain employs TRBV30 and TRBJ2-7; TRBD2 matches 7 bases. Trimming cost V 2 bases and J 3 bases; bases outside gene matches: 10. CDR3 length equals 15 residues. Germline CDR1 and CDR2: GTSNPN and SVGIG (reference sequence). CDR3 nucleotides: TGTGCCTGGAGTCGAACGGGGACTAACAACTACGAGCAGTACTTC. Translating gives CAWSRTGTNNYEQYF.

This chain connects TRBV15 to TRBJ1-5; D gene unclear. This CDR3 spans 14 amino acids. V lost 1 base and J lost 3, with 7 bases in between. Germline CDR1 and CDR2: LNHNV and YYDKDF (reference sequence). As DNA, the CDR3 is TGTGCCACCAGCAGAGTTAGGTACAATCAGCCCCAGCATTTT. This encodes CATSRVRYNQPQHF.

The rearrangement uses TRBV27 and TRBJ2-2; 9 bases fit TRBD2. The junction had 17 bases not matched to a gene; V was cut back by 5 bases and J by 4 bases. Germline loops: CDR1 MNHEY, CDR2 SMNVEV (reference sequence). The CDR3 sequence is 19 residues long. This CDR3 reads CASSLRTSADGGRTGELFF. The CDR3 nucleotides are TGTGCCAGCAGTCTCCGGACTAGCGCCGACGGAGGACGCACCGGGGAGCTGTTTTTT.

The chain recombines TRBV7-9 with TRBJ2-1; D perhaps matches TRBD1 (6 bases). Germline V CDR1 and CDR2: SEHNR, FQNEAQ (reference sequence). V was shortened by 6 bases and J by 0 bases, with 12 bases between the two germline ends. The CDR3 totals 15 residues. The CDR3: CASRQGTRSYNEQFF. CDR3 coding DNA: TGTGCCAGCAGACAGGGAACCCGCTCCTACAATGAGCAGTTCTTC.

This clone came up a few times. The chain combines TRBV7-2 with TRBJ1-2; D gene ambiguous. Germline assignment: CDR1 SGHTA and CDR2 FQGNSA. The V end was cut by 5 bases, the J end by 4 bases, with 11 bases between. The CDR3 is 13 residues long. The chain's CDR3 is CASSRGTSYGYTF. Here the CDR3 DNA reads TGTGCCAGCAGCCGAGGAACCAGCTATGGCTACACCTTC.

This clone was observed a handful of times. This chain joins TRBV27 and TRBJ2-1; 14 positions agree with TRBD2. Trimming cost V 7 bases and J 2 bases; bases outside gene matches: 10. CDR3 length: 18 residues. The germline gives CDR1 MNHEY, CDR2 SMNVEV (reference sequence). For the CDR3, the DNA is TGTGCCAGCACCCGACTAGGACTAGCGGGAGGCCCCTACAATGAGCAGTTCTTC. It encodes CASTRLGLAGGPYNEQFF.

The CDR3, as DNA: TGTGCCAGCTTCAAAGTCCGGGAAAAGCGGCAGCCCCAGCATTTT. This sequence encodes CASFKVREKRQPQHF. V gene TRBV18 combines with J gene TRBJ1-5, with D uncertain. V lost 7 bases to trimming and J lost 7 bases, with 20 bases between them. This CDR3 is built from 15 residues. CDR1 is KGHSH, CDR2 LQKENI, per germline.

This rearrangement joins TRBV5-1 to TRBJ2-1; the D gene is possibly TRBD2 (6 bases). V was clipped by 0 bases and J by 1 base, with 11 bases between them. The CDR3 is made up of 16 amino acids. CDR1 and CDR2 from the germline V gene are SGHRS and YFSETQ. In DNA form, the CDR3 reads TGCGCCAGCAGCTTGGCCGGGAGTCTTTCCTACAATGAGCAGTTCTTC. Amino acids: CASSLAGSLSYNEQFF.